This T cell receptor (beta chain) was documented in a study of blood T cell repertoires in COVID-19. The overall study: The analysed material was cDNA or gDNA that came from T cells, B-cell-depleted T cells, or PBMCs.

This CDR3 comprises 12 residues. The germline gives CDR1 MDHEN, CDR2 SYDVKM. Trimming removed 6 bases from V and 7 bases from J; junction bases left unmatched: 4. Original analysis: How many nucleated cells were present was estimated from reference gene primer amplification. The data were produced by immunoSEQ multiplex PCR, yet TCRdb's version contains in-frame clones alone and is incomplete. For V, J and clone size, that table is used; D and trimming come from the DNA. Of approximately 120,000 clones in the sample, approximately 83% were seen once. Sequenced material: peripheral blood. This sequence joins TRBV28 and TRBJ1-2; 8 bases map to TRBD1. This receptor was taken from a man between 60 and 75 years old with acute or convalescent COVID-19. CDR3 region: CASRTGVGGYTF. In DNA, the CDR3 is TGTGCCAGCAGGACAGGGGTGGGTGGCTACACCTTC.